The source of this T cell receptor beta chain is a study of T-cell memory formation after mild COVID-19 (dated by TCRdb to about 2021). In the study overall: TCR sequence clusters from the two donors were found to be largely donor specific. In a couple of donors, T-cell clones that expanded and contracted after mild COVID-19 were followed by sequencing TCRalpha and TCRbeta repertoires longitudinally. Two young, previously healthy adult volunteers made up the cohort, one male and one female. Broad study findings and their caveats: Only a couple of mild cases were covered by the study, and larger cohorts that include severe cases with pre-infection samples were considered necessary. From day 15 to 85, contracting clones showed balanced CD4/CD8 phenotypes, whereas a second wave of clones that expanded from day 15 to 37 leaned towards CD4+. Some responding clones were detected in pre-infection memory, which suggested that pre-existing cross-reactive memory T cells had joined the SARS-CoV-2 response. SARS-CoV-2 specificity was not confirmed for the second-wave clones peaking on day 37. Contracting CD4+ clones were located mainly in the CM and EM memory subsets, whereas CD8+ clones were found to be enriched in EMRA.

With regard to this clonotype: Its antigen target is currently unknown. No per-base quality is available; no much larger clone lies one base away.

Instrument on record: Illumina NovaSeq 6000. Using 5'RACE with constant-segment primers, TCRalpha and TCRbeta cDNA libraries were constructed, with sample barcodes and unique molecular identifiers added in the process. RNA was extracted from every sample with Trizol reagent. The libraries were amplified in two PCR steps, and the second step added a second sample barcode and Illumina TruSeq adapters. The libraries were sequenced on an Illumina NovaSeq using 2 x 150 bp paired-end reads. The paper's data handling went like this. The reads were demultiplexed and collapsed into UMI-guided consensus sequences using migec v1.2.7. Using mixcr v2.1.11, UMI consensuses were aligned to TRA and TRB V and J templates and then assembled into clonotypes. Clonotypes were classified as expanded or contracted when called significant by both edgeR and NoisET, with noise models trained on biological replicates. For edgeR calls, the cutoffs were a false discovery rate-adjusted p below 0.01 and a log2 fold-change threshold of 1. As an exploratory analysis of dynamics, PCA with hierarchical clustering was applied to max-normalized trajectories of the 1000 most abundant clonotypes. The CD4 or CD8 phenotype of responding clones was assigned using the separately sequenced CD4+ and CD8+ repertoires. TCRdb took the public reads, trimmed them with fastp at Q25, ran MiXCR for clone calling and kept in-frame beta chains. Under each unique CDR3 protein, matching rows form one entry showing the most common genes and DNA. These V and J calls derive from TCRdb rather than the authors' analysis. This sample gives about 150,000 distinct CDR3 sequences in total; roughly 24% of them show up just once. Of the sample, around a quarter falls within the top ten clones.

Ficoll-Paque density gradient centrifugation was the method used to isolate PBMCs. Specimen: PBMCs or a T cell subset sorted from them (not recorded which). The sequence came from an adult woman who had mild COVID-19 (a few samples of this study predate the infection). The sample titles of this study are shuffled in the database, so cell type and time point are left out; the donor was told from shared clones.

For the CDR3, the sequence is CASSYRTAAYDGELFF. The DNA sequence is as follows: TGTGCCAGCAGTTACCGGACAGCCGCGTACGACGGGGAGCTGTTTTTT. This receptor chain uses TRBV6-2 or TRBV6-3 and TRBJ2-2, and TRBD1 may be the D gene, going by 6 matching bases. The CDR3 contains 16 residues, cysteine and phenylalanine counted. Only the CDR3 region is kept as DNA, spanning 48 bases read in frame from base 1. The germline V gene provides CDR1 MNHEY and CDR2 SVGEGT. At the junction V is shortened by 2 bases and J by 7 bases, with 17 bases in between.